The table lists the clone carrying this T cell receptor beta chain with a count of one. The sample belongs to a study of OX40 agonist ivuxolimab in advanced cancers. TCRdb keeps only in-frame clones here, not all; method: immunoSEQ multiplex PCR. The table lists approximately 76,000 clones, about 89% of them singletons. Trimming cost V 3 bases and J 3 bases, with 17 bases left between them. CDR3 length: 16 residues. The clonotype originates from an adult with an advanced solid tumor such as melanoma, head and neck, liver or kidney cancer. J is TRBJ1-1 and V is TRBV23-1; D gene uncertain. TRBV23-1 is designated an ORF whose function remains uncertain. Sample: CD4+ or CD8+ T cells sorted from blood, taken in a trial of the OX40 agonist ivuxolimab. CDR3 sequence (DNA): TGCGCCAGCAGTCAGGAGAGGGTCAGGCTTGACACTGAAGCTTTCTTT. Translated, it gives CASSQERVRLDTEAFF.